This T cell receptor (beta chain) was captured by sequencing in a study of blood T cell repertoires in COVID-19. Clones were sequenced by immunoSEQ multiplex PCR, and TCRdb holds only the in-frame ones, with some missing. The table has around 250,000 clones, roughly 85% seen once. Germline lookup yields CDR1 SGHDT and CDR2 YYEEEE. The CDR3 loop spans 15 amino acids. Trimming stripped 3 bases from V and 3 bases from J, with 16 bases between. Sequenced material: PBMCs or T cells enriched from blood (not recorded which). The chain recombines TRBV5-6 with TRBJ2-7; TRBD1 might be the D (6 bases). This clonotype originated in a woman between 50 and 59 years old who had recovered from COVID-19. The CDR3 loop reads CASSSGGGSVYEQYF. CDR3 DNA sequence: TGTGCCAGCAGCTCGGGTGGGGGCTCCGTCTACGAGCAGTACTTC.